This T cell receptor (beta chain) was sequenced during a study of blood T cell repertoires in COVID-19. Study in general: Sites across the United States, Italy and Spain contributed samples from acute and convalescent COVID-19. T cells, B-cell-depleted T cells, or PBMCs provided the cDNA or gDNA that served as material.

The cohort comprised adults aged 18 to 89 years residing in 20 to 25 US areas. Allocation to cohorts depended on clinical history reported by the participants. The assay was immunoSEQ multiplex PCR, and TCRdb's table has in-frame clones only and misses some. The table records nearly 350,000 clones, about 90% of them present only once. V lost 2 bases and J lost 6, with 14 bases in between. This CDR3 spans 15 amino acids. Germline V lookup: CDR1 SGDLS, CDR2 YYNGEE. The chain combines TRBV9 with TRBJ1-4, with a tentative D call TRBD1 (6 bases). This receptor was identified in a woman in her 30s who had recovered from COVID-19. Sequenced input: PBMCs or T cells enriched from blood (not recorded which). The CDR3 loop is CASSVTDSHYEKLFF. The CDR3, as DNA: TGTGCCAGCAGCGTTACGGACAGCCACTATGAAAAACTGTTTTTT. The full variable domain, with the rest looked up from reference TRBV9 and TRBJ1-4, is DSGVTQTPKHLITATGQRVTLRCSPRSGDLSVYWYQQSLDQGLQFLIQYYNGEERAKGNILERFSAQQFPDLHSELNLSSLELGDSALYFCASSVTDSHYEKLFFGSGTQLSVL.